This record concerns one T cell receptor (beta chain) sequence. Its antigen is currently unknown. The data belong to a study of response to subunit inactivated influenza vaccine. Study-wide points: Researchers suggested that each seasonal influenza vaccination recruits few new T cells.

TCRdb called the RT-PCR reads again in MiXCR, with one record for every CDR3 protein. This sample yields 500,000 to 600,000 distinct CDR3 sequences, of which around 15% are seen a single time; 11% belongs to the top ten. The receptor's source is a man over 45 who received an inactivated influenza vaccine. The sequences come from PBMCs from blood, collected less than 13 days after vaccination.

The CDR3 region has the DNA TGTGCCAGCAGAAGTAGCGGGGTCAATGAGCAGTTCTTC. This codes for CASRSSGVNEQFF. The V and J genes are TRBV12-3 or TRBV12-4 and TRBJ2-1; 8 bases are shared with TRBD2. This CDR3 comprises 13 residues. Trimming removed 6 bases from V and 6 bases from J; junction bases left unmatched: 4.